A single TCR beta chain is shown here with its context. The sample holds a few counts of this clone. The target of this receptor is not known. No per-base quality is available; no much larger clone lies one base away. The data were taken from a study of cytomegalovirus exposure and HLA in healthy donors (dated by TCRdb to about 2017). Broadly, across the study: According to an earlier analysis of 550 to 750 of the donors, roughly 180 million T cells yielded approximately 120 million unique TCR beta sequences and 250 to 350 Gb of sequence data. On average, roughly 240,000 unique TCR beta nucleotide sequences were sequenced per donor among 300 to 500 genotyped donors of the cohort, with about 19% of those sequences being non-productive. Besides the first cohort of 666 subjects, a separate validation cohort made up of roughly 120 different subjects was used. Genome-wide SNP genotypes for about three fifths of the roughly 670 donors were used in a later genetic analysis, which treated that subset as a discovery cohort. To predict cytomegalovirus infection status, the study brought together high-throughput TCR immunosequencing, statistical association of individual TCRs with disease status, and machine learning. An earlier analysis of a few hundred of the donors applied high-throughput TCR beta sequencing to assess whether each TCR beta V gene segment acted as functional or pseudogenic. Roughly 310 gigabases of sequencing data and approximately 84 million unique TCR sequences were included in an early release covering roughly 600 HLA-typed donors. Donor age, sex, ethnicity and CMV serostatus were collected together with the repertoire data. Both class I and class II loci were covered by HLA typing, at four-digit resolution. Rather than using new phenotypic data, the later analysis identified candidate immune exposures from TCR beta sequences and from how often those sequences occurred across donors. Using immunosequencing, the study profiled T cell repertoires from 500 to 800 subjects and related those repertoires to cytomegalovirus serostatus. The number of donors typed differed by locus, with 629-630 for A, B, C, DRB1 and DQB1, more than 500 for DQA1, 606 for DPA1, and some 470 for DPB1. All discovery cohort repertoires had been generated on a single sequencing platform. A later analysis re-examined previously published TCR beta repertoires from 500 to 700 donors and added high-resolution HLA genotyping to investigate patterns of TCR occurrence. Of the 300 to 500 genotyped donors, 70% to 90% were placed in the genetic ancestry cluster associated with self-reported Caucasian donors. Roughly 5 DR-DQ haplotypes were handled as single units for association and clustering, since linkage in the cohort was strong. The study aimed to test whether signatures of past pathogen exposure could be identified by cataloging public T cell receptors. Here is what the overall study found, with its caveats: According to a later genetic analysis, donors in an Asian-associated ancestry cluster had fewer N-insertions in productive TCRs than the approximately 670-donor mean. Most CMV-associated TCR beta chains appeared to be HLA-restricted in a later analysis, and the HLA associations seemed to be driven largely by CMV exposure. CMV serostatus was the only immune exposure information available for the cohort. Some IMGT-functional V segments, including TRBV6-2 and TRBV6-3, could not be distinguished by the 87-base-pair reads and were therefore excluded. While some public TCRs were present in many individuals, most TCR sequences turned up only very rarely across donors. It was suggested by the authors that the approach could potentially be generalized to other disease states and immunological phenotypes. In a later analysis, HLA-associated TCR beta chains were found to be more clonally expanded and to have lower generation probabilities than equally common non-associated chains. V-gene and J-gene trimming of TCR beta chains was associated with a missense DCLRE1C variant in a later genetic analysis, and the association was replicated in an independent cohort. Sequencing depth was assumed to be roughly uniform across donors in the presence/absence analyses, though that assumption may not hold. In the study, 164 TCR beta chains were listed as associated with cytomegalovirus. In vitro tests confirmed that a few of the cytomegalovirus-associated TCR beta chains recognize cytomegalovirus antigens. A further reported finding was that TCR beta sequences accurately predicted the HLA-A and HLA-B alleles for most subjects in the first cohort. In a later analysis, TCR association rates were found to vary across HLA loci, with the most associated TCRs seen for DRB1 alleles and the fewest for HLA-C alleles. In an earlier analysis of fewer than 700 of the donors, most TCR beta V segments appeared in productive rearrangements about 87% or about 30% of the time, broadly matching IMGT annotations. In both the original and validation cohorts, the classifier was reported to diagnose cytomegalovirus status with high specificity and sensitivity. Only TCR beta chains were sequenced in this cohort, and the absence of alpha or paired-chain data limited detectable features. A later analysis associated about 16,000 TCR beta sequences with specific HLA alleles at a false discovery rate of 0.05. Linkage disequilibrium might explain the correlated functional status among segregating V segments, but an unknown experimental factor could not be ruled out. A later analysis reported that several top co-occurrence clusters appeared linked to parvovirus B19, influenza, CMV and Epstein-Barr virus. Assigning TCR associations to individual alleles was difficult when HLA alleles, especially DR and DQ, strongly co-occurred. Because HLA typing was unavailable for some donors at each locus, only the typed subset was used in association tests. The sequencing pipeline was judged likely to have produced a cluster of highly shared sequence variants as a technical artifact. The earlier analysis of approximately 560 of the donors excluded around 17 rarely observed V segments, including chromosome 9 orphons, because counts were too low.

The cohort was made up of approximately 700 healthy bone marrow donors. At the time of sampling, every cohort member was nominally healthy, though immune exposures that went unrecorded were likely present. The donor was CMV seronegative and was included in the group of a few hundred seronegative cohort members. Each donor provided a peripheral blood sample, and peripheral blood mononuclear cells were used for TCR beta sequencing. The Qiagen DNeasy Blood Extraction Kit was used to extract genomic DNA from the blood cell samples. To prepare the library, the immunoSEQ multiplex PCR assay was applied. The multiplex PCR relied on a mix of 60 forward primers for TCR Vbeta segments and 13 reverse primers for TCR Jbeta segments. The CDR3 region of rearranged TCR beta genes was amplified from genomic DNA by a multiplex PCR assay. On the Illumina HiSeq System, the amplified TCR beta libraries were sequenced as 87-base-pair reads. Turning to the authors' computational methods: Across the 700 or so repertoires, a later analysis counted approximately 83 million unique TCR beta chains, approximately 10 million of which were shared by at least two donors. Raw reads were error-corrected and collapsed into unique sequences by a nearest-neighbor algorithm in which closely related sequences were merged to remove PCR and sequencing errors. CDR3 sequences were aligned to IMGT reference sequences to assign V, D and J gene segments. For a sequence to be retained, a match of at least six nucleotides to both a V gene segment and a J gene segment was required. A rearrangement counted as productive if the CDR3 had no stop codons and remained in frame with V and J, and every other rearrangement counted as non-productive. CDR3 was defined by IMGT convention, running from the second conserved V-encoded cysteine to the conserved J-encoded phenylalanine. In an earlier analysis of 500 to 650 of the donors, sequences lacking an unambiguous match to a single V gene segment were excluded. In an earlier analysis of approximately 590 of the donors, V segments were called functional above 56.7% productive rearrangements and were called segregating when the between-donor standard deviation exceeded 5%. A statistical classification framework was developed to diagnose cytomegalovirus status using the catalog of TCR beta chain sequences. V and J gene assignment, in a later analysis, came from comparing TCR nucleotide sequences with IMGT/GENE-DB human TR gene sequences. The TCRdist pipeline was used in a later analysis to assign CDR3 sequences and most-parsimonious VDJ recombination scenarios. In a later analysis, every TCR beta chain was defined by the combination of its CDR3 amino acid sequence and its V-gene family, and reads without a unique V-gene family were dropped. A later analysis removed 592 highly shared, low-generation-probability nucleotide sequences to deal with suspected cross-contamination and a sequencing artifact. In a later analysis, a clonal expansion index for each public chain was calculated from normalized within-repertoire ranks of inferred template counts. A later analysis computed generation probabilities with a VDJ recombination model fitted to out-of-frame rearrangements, and checked the results against IGoR. In a later analysis, TCR-TCR, TCR-HLA and TCR-CMV co-occurrence was scored with hypergeometric tests, and a repertoire-size bias correction was applied to TCR pairs. In a later analysis, false discovery rates were estimated by permuting HLA or CMV assignments 20 times. In a later analysis, co-occurring TCRs were grouped using DBSCAN, with TCRdist sequence similarity added in when clustering inside HLA-allele-positive subsets. Repertoires with fewer than 30,000 or more than 120,000 public chains were left out of co-occurrence clustering, as were five repertoires with anomalous nucleotide sharing. This is the immuneACCESS table as TCRdb keeps it, with only in-frame sequences that have V and J called. A part of the clones is gone; compared with another copy, unresolved V genes explain less than half, and the rest is unexplained. Clone size and V and J calls were adopted from that table, with D and trimming inferred from the DNA. The sample profile shows 110,000 to 150,000 clones; 79% of them were found once. The ten top clones hold about 1% of the sample.

The CDR3 starts with the cysteine, ends with the phenylalanine, and has 17 residues. The retained sequence is limited to the CDR3, 51 bases, with the frame set at the first base. V has 3 bases trimmed and J has 1 base trimmed; junction bases matching no gene number 11. From the germline V gene, CDR1 is ENHRY and CDR2 is SYGVKD. What was sequenced was PBMCs. The sequence links TRBV10-3 to TRBJ1-1, with 7 middle bases fitting TRBD1. The clonotype was recovered from a man in his late teens or twenties in good health and CMV-seronegative. The sequenced DNA: TGTGCCATCAGTGATACCGGGACAGTCACTAAGAACACTGAAGCTTTCTTT. Translated, this is CAISDTGTVTKNTEAFF.